The 27 T cell receptor beta chains below all came from one sample that was sequenced in a study of breast tumors, draining lymph nodes, adjacent tissues. TCRdb redid the calling of the multiplex PCR reads with MiXCR, one entry per CDR3 protein. The data show roughly 70,000 distinct CDR3 sequences, with roughly 40% seen just once and roughly 9.1% held by the top ten. The sequencing input was breast tumor tissue. The origin of the receptors is a female donor with breast cancer. Some clones in this sample may be carry-over from other donors' samples.

Within the sample, this clonotype is medium-sized. This chain connects TRBV10-3 to TRBJ2-3, with D perhaps being TRBD1 or TRBD2 (7 bases each). The CDR3 runs 16 residues. Deletions cut 2 bases from V and 0 bases from J, with 12 bases between. CDR1 is ENHRY, CDR2 SYGVKD, per germline. Here the CDR3 reads CAISEPRGGSTDTQYF. DNA of the CDR3: TGTGCCATCAGTGAGCCCAGGGGGGGGAGCACAGATACGCAGTATTTT.

In its sample, this clonotype was seen many times. V usage is TRBV5-1 and J usage is TRBJ2-5, with TRBD2 identical over 8 bases. Trimming removed 2 bases from V and 5 bases from J; junction bases left unmatched: 11. Germline V gives CDR1 SGHRS, CDR2 YFSETQ. The CDR3 totals 16 residues. CDR3 sequence: CASSLTPSGGGETQYF. In DNA form, the CDR3 reads TGCGCCAGCAGCTTAACCCCGAGCGGGGGAGGGGAGACCCAGTACTTC.

This clonotype was recorded many times. V is TRBV28 and J is TRBJ2-3; 7 nucleotides line up with TRBD1. V lost 5 bases, J lost 1 base, and 6 bases stayed unmatched. CDR3 length: 15 residues. Germline V gene sequence: CDR1 MDHEN, CDR2 SYDVKM. The chain's CDR3 is CASSQSTGGTDTQYF. As DNA, the CDR3 is TGTGCCAGCAGTCAATCTACAGGGGGCACAGATACGCAGTATTTT.

This clonotype was detected ten times or more. The rearrangement uses TRBV19 and TRBJ2-1; 9 bases fit TRBD2. V was clipped by 6 bases and J by 10 bases; unmatched bases: 10. Per germline, CDR1 LNHDA and CDR2 SQIVND (reference sequence). This CDR3 is 14 amino acids long. Here the CDR3 reads CASSTRTSEFEQFF. CDR3 sequence (DNA): TGTGCCAGTAGCACACGGACTAGCGAGTTCGAGCAGTTCTTC.

This clonotype was counted many times. The chain carries TRBV10-3 and TRBJ1-2, with a possible D match to TRBD1 (5 bases). Trimming removed 4 bases at V and 5 bases at J, with 11 bases between. This CDR3 has 13 residues. Germline assignment: CDR1 ENHRY and CDR2 SYGVKD. CDR3 nucleotides: TGTGCCATCAGTGGGTACAGGCGGTATGGCTACACCTTC. Translating it yields CAISGYRRYGYTF.

DNA for the CDR3: TGTGCCAGCAGTCCCACAACTAGCGGAAATCAGCCCCAGCATTTT. It specifies CASSPTTSGNQPQHF. J is TRBJ1-5 and V is TRBV7-9; D unclear. Trimming took off 6 bases at V and 4 bases at J, with 16 bases between the two ends. Germline V gene data show CDR1 as SEHNR and CDR2 as FQNEAQ (reference sequence). CDR3 length equals 15 residues.

In regard to this clonotype: The conserved final phenylalanine or tryptophan is absent from the CDR3, which likely points to a read error. The chain recombines TRBV5-6 with TRBJ2-7; 8 positions agree with TRBD1. CDR1 and CDR2 from the germline V gene are SGHDT and YYEEEE. The CDR3 spans 15 residues. The V and J ends lost 8 bases and 6 bases, in that order; junction bases with no gene match: 16. In DNA form, the CDR3 reads TGTGCCAGTAGCCCGATAACAGGGGGATCTTCCGAGCAGTACTCC. Amino acids: CASSPITGGSSEQYS.

The gene calls are TRBV6-2 or TRBV6-3 and TRBJ2-7, with 12 bases aligning to TRBD2. CDR1 is MNHEY and CDR2 is SVGEGT in the germline V gene. Losses at the gene ends were 10 bases for V and 3 bases for J; bases not matched to a gene: 7. The CDR3 covers 14 residues. The chain's CDR3 is CAIRTSGTNYEQYF. CDR3 bases: TGTGCCATCCGGACTAGCGGGACAAACTACGAGCAGTACTTC.

In its sample, this clonotype was seen a few times. The CDR3 DNA reads as TGTGCCAGCAGTTTATCGAGGGGATATGGAAACACCATATATTTT. Its translation is CASSLSRGYGNTIYF. The chain links TRBV27 to TRBJ1-3, with a weak D call TRBD1 (5 bases). Germline CDR1 MNHEY, CDR2 SMNVEV (reference sequence). Trimming left V 0 bases short and J 3 bases short, with 9 bases between. This CDR3 contains 15 residues.

This clonotype was counted ten times or more. The chain links TRBV19 to TRBJ2-3, with TRBD2 matching 10 bases. Germline V gene data show CDR1 as LNHDA and CDR2 as SQIVND (reference sequence). V dropped 5 bases and J dropped 8; count of bases not matched to a gene: 10. This CDR3 is 15 amino acids long. Here the CDR3 reads CASSQRGGSSGTQYF. The CDR3 nucleotides read TGTGCCAGTAGTCAGCGGGGGGGTAGTTCGGGTACGCAGTATTTT.

This clonotype occurred a few times. V gene TRBV20-1 combines with J gene TRBJ1-1, with TRBD1 matching over 9 bases. CDR3 length: 14 residues. The V segment lost 3 bases and the J segment 4 bases; nucleotides outside the gene matches: 6. CDR1 DFQATT and CDR2 SNEGSKA come from the germline V gene (reference sequence). The CDR3 reads CSASPMTGGTEAFF. In nucleotides, the CDR3 is TGCAGTGCTAGCCCGATGACAGGGGGCACTGAAGCTTTCTTT.

The V call is TRBV20-1, the J call TRBJ1-4; the D gene is possibly TRBD1 (6 bases). Trimming left V 1 base short and J 10 bases short, with 19 bases between. In germline, CDR1 is DFQATT, CDR2 SNEGSKA (reference sequence). The CDR3 consists of 15 residues. In DNA form, the CDR3 reads TGCAGTGCTAGAGTGCCAGGGGACAATGAGGGAAAACTGTTTTTT. Protein product: CSARVPGDNEGKLFF.

This clonotype has a single count. V gene TRBV7-2 combines with J gene TRBJ2-7, with 9 positions matching TRBD1. Per the germline V gene, CDR1 is SGHTA and CDR2 is FQGNSA. Trimming cost V 2 bases and J 3 bases; bases outside gene matches: 8. There are 16 residues in the CDR3. The CDR3 nucleotides read TGTGCCAGCAGCTTAAAAGGAGGACAGGGGAGCTACGAGCAGTACTTC. Translating gives CASSLKGGQGSYEQYF.

This clonotype was detected ten times or more. Being one base from a much bigger clone, this may be a read error. The genes are TRBV7-9 and TRBJ2-7, with D uncertain. The CDR3 runs to 11 residues. Germline CDR1 is SEHNR and CDR2 is FQNEAQ (reference sequence). The CDR3 DNA is TGTGCCAGCAGTCCTCCCTCCGAGCAGTGCTTC. Amino acids: CASSPPSEQCF.

This clonotype was recorded at least ten times. This chain connects TRBV12-3 or TRBV12-4 to TRBJ1-1; D gene ambiguous. The CDR3 has 13 residues. V was trimmed by 10 bases and J by 1 base, leaving 13 bases between them. The CDR3 reads CAIARAENTEAFF. DNA of the CDR3: TGTGCCATAGCGAGGGCGGAGAACACTGAAGCTTTCTTT.

This clonotype has at least ten counts. The chain has TRBV6-6 and TRBJ1-4; weak D call: TRBD1 (5 bases). The CDR3 is made up of 14 amino acids. V was pared by 2 bases and J by 6 bases, with 10 bases between. Germline V gives CDR1 MNHNY, CDR2 SVGAGI (reference sequence). CDR3 amino acids: CASSYRTRYEKLFF. In nucleotides, the CDR3 is TGTGCCAGCAGTTACCGGACACGATATGAAAAACTGTTTTTT.

This clonotype was detected many times. The CDR3 sequence is CASSRGGAGVFRGQYF. CDR3 nucleotides: TGTGCCAGCAGCCGGGGGGGGGCGGGGGTGTTTAGGGGGCAGTACTTC. The rearrangement links TRBV7-2 to TRBJ2-7; TRBD2 aligns across 8 bases. With 5 bases clipped from V and 9 bases from J, the junction kept 18 bases outside the gene matches. Per the germline V gene, CDR1 is SGHTA and CDR2 is FQGNSA. The CDR3 is made up of 16 amino acids.

In its sample, this clonotype was seen many times. V is TRBV6-5 and J is TRBJ2-5; the match to TRBD1 covers 7 bases. The V gene end was trimmed by 7 bases and the J gene end by 5 bases; junction bases not matched to a gene: 10. Germline values: CDR1 MNHEY, CDR2 SVGAGI. The CDR3 spans 14 residues. CDR3 sequence: CASTPRQGRETQYF. In DNA, the CDR3 is TGTGCCAGCACCCCTCGACAGGGCCGGGAGACCCAGTACTTC.

This clonotype has ten or more counts. V is TRBV6-1 and J is TRBJ2-1, with D perhaps TRBD1 (6 bases). The V gene's germline CDR1 is MNHNS and CDR2 SASEGT. The CDR3 covers 12 residues. V was pared by 5 bases and J by 4 bases, with 6 bases between. The CDR3 spells CASSQGYNEQFF. The CDR3 DNA reads as TGTGCCAGCAGTCAGGGGTACAATGAGCAGTTCTTC.

This clonotype was counted many times. The rearrangement joins TRBV4-1 to TRBJ1-3, with D unresolved. Looked up from germline, CDR1 is MGHRA and CDR2 is YSYEKL. V shed 9 bases and J shed 1 base, with 16 bases lying between them. This CDR3 comprises 15 residues. In DNA, the CDR3 is TGCGCCAGTCAGGCCATCCTCCATTCTGGAAACACCATATATTTT. As protein: CASQAILHSGNTIYF.

The rearrangement joins TRBV7-3 to TRBJ1-4; 7 bases match TRBD1. CDR3 length equals 17 residues. CDR1 and CDR2 from the germline V gene are SGHTA and FQGTGA. V shed 2 bases, J shed 1 base, and the junction held 7 bases outside the gene matches. The CDR3 DNA sequence: TGTGCCAGCAGCTTACAGGGGGATTGGAGAACTAATGAAAAACTGTTTTTT. It is translated as CASSLQGDWRTNEKLFF.

Worth noting for this clonotype: This could be a read error, since a much larger clone is one nucleotide away. The chain links TRBV3-1 to TRBJ2-1; TRBD2 might be the D (6 bases). V lost 1 base and J 12 bases, leaving 13 bases between the germline ends. CDR1 is LGHDT and CDR2 is YNNKEL in the germline V gene (reference sequence). The CDR3 totals 13 residues. The CDR3 region has the DNA TGTGCCAGCAGCCAAGTCCAGCTCGGGGGGCAGTTCTTC. It encodes CASSQVQLGGQFF.

This clonotype was seen ten or more times. The V gene is TRBV10-2, the J gene TRBJ1-4, with 7 positions matching TRBD1. Germline assignment: CDR1 WSHSY and CDR2 SAAADI. V was clipped by 4 bases and J by 7 bases; unmatched bases: 6. This CDR3 has 14 residues. CDR3 in DNA: TGCGCCAGCAGTGGGGACAGTCCTCCTGAAAAACTGTTTTTT. Encoded protein: CASSGDSPPEKLFF.

This clonotype was detected ten times or more. V usage is TRBV18 and J usage is TRBJ1-2; D unclear. The V gene's germline CDR1 is KGHSH and CDR2 LQKENI. This CDR3 has 16 amino acids. Trimming removed 2 bases at V and 4 bases at J, with 17 bases between. The CDR3: CASSPGPTPGIYGYTF. The CDR3 DNA reads as TGTGCCAGCTCACCAGGACCGACACCGGGGATCTATGGCTACACCTTC.

This chain links TRBV4-2 with TRBJ1-5; D call uncertain. V gave up 1 base and J gave up 9 bases, with 10 bases separating them. Germline V gene sequence: CDR1 LGHNA, CDR2 YNFKEQ. The CDR3 consists of 13 residues. The CDR3 spells CASSQGSSGPQHF. The CDR3 region has the DNA TGTGCCAGCAGCCAAGGATCTAGCGGGCCCCAGCATTTT.

The chain links TRBV19 to TRBJ2-3; TRBD1 is a possible D gene (5 bases). The germline V gene has CDR1 LNHDA and CDR2 SQIVND (reference sequence). The CDR3 extends over 15 amino acids. With 9 bases removed from V and 1 base from J, the gap between germline ends came to 17 bases. This chain's CDR3 is CARHTDRRGTDTQYF. In DNA form, the CDR3 reads TGTGCCAGGCACACCGATCGCAGGGGCACAGATACGCAGTATTTT.

Comments on this clonotype: The junction does not match germline at one end; this may be a read error. The chain carries TRBV7-9 and TRBJ2-1; the D is unclear. CDR1 SEHNR and CDR2 FQNEAQ come from the germline V gene (reference sequence). This CDR3 is built from 16 residues. DNA for the CDR3: TGTGCCGGCAGCTTCTCAAAAACAGTGATCTACAATGAGCAGTTCTTC. Its protein product is CAGSFSKTVIYNEQFF.